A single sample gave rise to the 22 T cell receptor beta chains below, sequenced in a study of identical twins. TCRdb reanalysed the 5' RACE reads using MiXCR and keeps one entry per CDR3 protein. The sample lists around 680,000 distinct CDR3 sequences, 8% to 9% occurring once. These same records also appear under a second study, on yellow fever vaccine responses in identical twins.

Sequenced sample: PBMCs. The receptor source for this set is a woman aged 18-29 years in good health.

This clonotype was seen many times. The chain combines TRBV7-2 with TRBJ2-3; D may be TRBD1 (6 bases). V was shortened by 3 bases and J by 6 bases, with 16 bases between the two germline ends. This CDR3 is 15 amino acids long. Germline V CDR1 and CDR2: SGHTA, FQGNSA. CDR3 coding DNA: TGTGCCAGCAGCTTGACGGGACACGACTTGGATACGCAGTATTTT. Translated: CASSLTGHDLDTQYF.

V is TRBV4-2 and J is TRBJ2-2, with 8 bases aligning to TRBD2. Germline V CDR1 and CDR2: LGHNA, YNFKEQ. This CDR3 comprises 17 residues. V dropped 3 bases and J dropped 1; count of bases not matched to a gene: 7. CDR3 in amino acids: CASSHPERERNTGELFF. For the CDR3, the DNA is TGTGCCAGCAGCCACCCTGAGCGGGAGAGGAACACCGGGGAGCTGTTTTTT.

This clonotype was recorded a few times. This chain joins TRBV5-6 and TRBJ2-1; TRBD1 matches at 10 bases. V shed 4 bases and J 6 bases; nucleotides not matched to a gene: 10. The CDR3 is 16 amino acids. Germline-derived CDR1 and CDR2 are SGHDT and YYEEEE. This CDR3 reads CASSPEPTGGFNEQFF. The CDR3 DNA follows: TGTGCCAGCAGCCCGGAACCGACAGGGGGCTTCAATGAGCAGTTCTTC.

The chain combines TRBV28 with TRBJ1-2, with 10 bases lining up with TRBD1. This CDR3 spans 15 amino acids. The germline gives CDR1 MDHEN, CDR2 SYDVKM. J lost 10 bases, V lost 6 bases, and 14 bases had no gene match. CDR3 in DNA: TGTGCCAGCAGCCTTCCGGGACAGGGGACGCGTGACTACACCTTC. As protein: CASSLPGQGTRDYTF.

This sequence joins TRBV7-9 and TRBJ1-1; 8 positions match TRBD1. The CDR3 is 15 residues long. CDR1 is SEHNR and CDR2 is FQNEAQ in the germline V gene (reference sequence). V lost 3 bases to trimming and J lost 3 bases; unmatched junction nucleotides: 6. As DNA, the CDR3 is TGTGCCAGCAGCTTGCTACAGGGGGGTGACACTGAAGCTTTCTTT. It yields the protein CASSLLQGGDTEAFF.

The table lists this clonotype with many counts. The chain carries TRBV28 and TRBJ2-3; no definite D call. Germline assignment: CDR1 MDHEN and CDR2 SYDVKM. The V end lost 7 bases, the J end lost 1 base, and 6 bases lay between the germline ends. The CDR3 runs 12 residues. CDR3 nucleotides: TGTGCCAGCAAAACCCGCACAGATACGCAGTATTTT. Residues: CASKTRTDTQYF.

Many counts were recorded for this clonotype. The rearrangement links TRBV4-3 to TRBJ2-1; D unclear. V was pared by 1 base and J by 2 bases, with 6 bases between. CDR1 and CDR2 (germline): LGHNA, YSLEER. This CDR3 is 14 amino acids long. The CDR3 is CASSQVVTYNEQFF. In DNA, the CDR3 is TGCGCCAGCAGCCAAGTGGTAACCTACAATGAGCAGTTCTTC.

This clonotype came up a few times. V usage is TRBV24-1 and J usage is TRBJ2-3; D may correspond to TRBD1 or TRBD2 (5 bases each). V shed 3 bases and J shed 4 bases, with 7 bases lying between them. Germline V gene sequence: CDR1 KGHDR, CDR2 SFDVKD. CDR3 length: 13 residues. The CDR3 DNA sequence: TGTGCCACCAGTGATGGGACCGCAGATACGCAGTATTTT. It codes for CATSDGTADTQYF.

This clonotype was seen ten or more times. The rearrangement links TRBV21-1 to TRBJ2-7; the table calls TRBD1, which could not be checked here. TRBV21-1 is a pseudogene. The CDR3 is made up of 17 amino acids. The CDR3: CASSKASGTGLKDEQYF. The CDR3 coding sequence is TGTGCCAGCAGCAAAGCATCCGGGACAGGGTTGAAAGACGAGCAGTACTTC.

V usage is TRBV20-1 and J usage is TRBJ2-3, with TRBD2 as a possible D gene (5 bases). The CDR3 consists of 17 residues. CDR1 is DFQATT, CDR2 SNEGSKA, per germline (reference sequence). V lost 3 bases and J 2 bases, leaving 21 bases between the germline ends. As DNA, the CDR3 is TGCAGTGCTAGTTACCCCTTTTTCGGGGAAAACACAGATACGCAGTATTTT. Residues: CSASYPFFGENTDTQYF.

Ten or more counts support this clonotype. This chain's CDR3 is CASSWGQENYGYTF. The CDR3 bases are TGTGCCAGCAGCTGGGGACAGGAGAACTATGGCTACACCTTC. The chain joins TRBV5-4 to TRBJ1-2, with 8 positions matching TRBD1. J was trimmed by 2 bases and V by 3 bases; bases with no gene match: 3. Germline V gene data show CDR1 as SGHNT and CDR2 as YYREEE (reference sequence). This CDR3 contains 14 residues.

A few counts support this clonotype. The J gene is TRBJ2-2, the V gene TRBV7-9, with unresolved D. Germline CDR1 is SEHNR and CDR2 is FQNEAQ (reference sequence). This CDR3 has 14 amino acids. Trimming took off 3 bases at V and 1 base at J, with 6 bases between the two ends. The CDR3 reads CASSFDWNTGELFF. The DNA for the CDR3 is TGTGCCAGCAGCTTTGACTGGAACACCGGGGAGCTGTTTTTT.

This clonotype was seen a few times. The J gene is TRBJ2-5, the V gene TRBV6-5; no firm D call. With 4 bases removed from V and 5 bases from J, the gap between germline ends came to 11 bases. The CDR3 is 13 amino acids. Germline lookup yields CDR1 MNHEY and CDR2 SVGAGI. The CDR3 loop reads CASSSVDGETQYF. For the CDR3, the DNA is TGTGCCAGCAGTTCGGTGGATGGGGAGACCCAGTACTTC.

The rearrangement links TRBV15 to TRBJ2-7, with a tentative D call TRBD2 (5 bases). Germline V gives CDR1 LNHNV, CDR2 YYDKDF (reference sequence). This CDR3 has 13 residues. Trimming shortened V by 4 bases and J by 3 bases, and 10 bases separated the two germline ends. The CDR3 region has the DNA TGTGCCACCAGCATGGCGAGCGGCTACGAGCAGTACTTC. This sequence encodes CATSMASGYEQYF.

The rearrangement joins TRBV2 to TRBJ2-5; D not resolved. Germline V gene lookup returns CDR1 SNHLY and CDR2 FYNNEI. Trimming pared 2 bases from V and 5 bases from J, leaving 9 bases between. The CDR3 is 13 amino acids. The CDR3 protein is CASSEYLGETQYF. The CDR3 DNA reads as TGTGCCAGCAGTGAATACCTCGGGGAGACCCAGTACTTC.

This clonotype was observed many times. CDR3 sequence (DNA): TGCAGCGTCCCGTTAAGGGGGAACGGACGGTTGGCTGAAGCTTTCTTT. This translates into CSVPLRGNGRLAEAFF. V usage is TRBV29-1 and J usage is TRBJ1-1, with D perhaps matching TRBD1 (6 bases). Germline V lookup: CDR1 SQVTM, CDR2 ANQGSEA. The CDR3 contains 16 residues. V lost 6 bases to trimming and J lost 6 bases, with 26 bases between them.

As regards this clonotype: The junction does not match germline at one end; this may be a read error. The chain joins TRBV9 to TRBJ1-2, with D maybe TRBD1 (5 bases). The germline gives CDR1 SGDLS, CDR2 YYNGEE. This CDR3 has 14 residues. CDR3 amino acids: CARSDDPGVGGYTF. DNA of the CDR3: TGTGCCAGAAGCGACGACCCGGGGGTCGGCGGCTACACCTTC. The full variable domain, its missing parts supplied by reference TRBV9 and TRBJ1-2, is DSGVTQTPKHLITATGQRVTLRCSPRSGDLSVYWYQQSLDQGLQFLIQYYNGEERAKGNILERFSAQQFPDLHSELNLSSLELGDSALYFCARSDDPGVGGYTFGSGTRLTVV.

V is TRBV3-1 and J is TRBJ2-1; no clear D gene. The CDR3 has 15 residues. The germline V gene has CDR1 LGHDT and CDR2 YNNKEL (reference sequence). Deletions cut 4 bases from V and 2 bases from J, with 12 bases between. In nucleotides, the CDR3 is TGTGCCAGCAGCCCAGACTCTAAAGCCTACAATGAGCAGTTCTTC. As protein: CASSPDSKAYNEQFF.

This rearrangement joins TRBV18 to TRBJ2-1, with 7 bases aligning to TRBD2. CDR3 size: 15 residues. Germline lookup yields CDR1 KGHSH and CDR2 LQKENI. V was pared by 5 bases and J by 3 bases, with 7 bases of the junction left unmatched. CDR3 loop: CASSDLGRGYNEQFF. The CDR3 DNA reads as TGTGCCAGCTCAGACCTGGGGAGGGGCTACAATGAGCAGTTCTTC.

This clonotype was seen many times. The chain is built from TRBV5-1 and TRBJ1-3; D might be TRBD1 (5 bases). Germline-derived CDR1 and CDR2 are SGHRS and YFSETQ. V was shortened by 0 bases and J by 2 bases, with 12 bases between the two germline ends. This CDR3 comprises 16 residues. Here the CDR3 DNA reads TGCGCCAGCAGCTTGGAGGCAGGGAGGGCTGGAAACACCATATATTTT. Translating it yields CASSLEAGRAGNTIYF.

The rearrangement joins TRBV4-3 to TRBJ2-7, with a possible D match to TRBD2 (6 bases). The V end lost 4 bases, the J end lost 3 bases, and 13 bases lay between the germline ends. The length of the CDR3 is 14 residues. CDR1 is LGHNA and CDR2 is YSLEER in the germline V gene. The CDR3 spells CASSPGLNYYEQYF. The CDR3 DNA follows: TGCGCCAGCAGCCCGGGACTCAACTACTACGAGCAGTACTTC.

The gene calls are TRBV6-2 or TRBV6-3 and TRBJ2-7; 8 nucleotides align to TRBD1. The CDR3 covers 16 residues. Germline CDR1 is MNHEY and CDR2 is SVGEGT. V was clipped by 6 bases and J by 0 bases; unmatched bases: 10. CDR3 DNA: TGTGCCAGCAGCTACACCGGGACAGGTGACTCCTACGAGCAGTACTTC. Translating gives CASSYTGTGDSYEQYF.